This entry lists 27 T cell receptor beta chains sequenced from one sample in a study of cytomegalovirus exposure and HLA in healthy donors. In the PCR, 60 Vbeta and 13 Jbeta primers were used. Sequenced by immunoSEQ multiplex PCR; TCRdb stores in-frame clones only, minus some. The sample has approximately 220,000 clones, 65% to 80% seen once. The sample consisted of PBMCs. All receptors derive from a man aged 35-49 years in good health and CMV-seronegative.

This chain joins TRBV7-6 and TRBJ2-1; D unresolved. This CDR3 region has 16 residues. Germline V gene lookup returns CDR1 SGHVS and CDR2 FNYEAQ. Trimming shortened V by 2 bases and J by 1 base, and 12 bases separated the two germline ends. The CDR3 nucleotides are TGTGCCAGCAGCTTAAGTCTCGATCGGTCCTACAATGAGCAGTTCTTC. This gives the protein CASSLSLDRSYNEQFF.

This clone was seen a handful of times. The gene calls are TRBV7-9 and TRBJ1-2; weak D call: TRBD1 (6 bases). The V end was cut by 5 bases, the J end by 5 bases, with 15 bases between. This CDR3 spans 14 amino acids. Per the germline V gene, CDR1 is SEHNR and CDR2 is FQNEAQ (reference sequence). Written as DNA, the CDR3 is TGTGCCAGCAGCCCGGACAGAAGGGAGTATGGCTACACCTTC. The encoded protein is CASSPDRREYGYTF.

CDR3 sequence reads: CASSQTSGGEHKQFF. The CDR3 DNA sequence: TGCGCCAGCAGCCAGACTAGCGGGGGAGAGCACAAGCAGTTCTTC. The V call is TRBV5-1, the J call TRBJ2-1; 12 bases agree with TRBD2. Germline CDR1 reads SGHRS; CDR2 reads YFSETQ. This CDR3 comprises 15 residues. The ends lost 4 bases at V and 11 bases at J; junction bases unmatched: 10. Variable domain in full (rest from reference TRBV5-1 and TRBJ2-1): KAGVTQTPRYLIKTRGQQVTLSCSPISGHRSVSWYQQTPGQGLQFLFEYFSETQRNKGNFPGRFSGRQFSNSRSEMNVSTLELGDSALYLCASSQTSGGEHKQFFGPGTRLTVL.

This chain connects TRBV29-1 to TRBJ2-4, with 11 positions matching TRBD2. Trimming at V came to 0 bases and at J to 9 bases, leaving 7 bases not matched to a gene. The CDR3 runs to 15 residues. Germline CDR1 and CDR2: SQVTM and ANQGSEA. The CDR3 loop is CSVEDPNSGGGIQYF. The CDR3 bases are TGCAGCGTTGAAGATCCGAATAGCGGGGGGGGCATTCAGTACTTC.

V and J are TRBV7-2 and TRBJ2-4, with 7 bases matching TRBD2. The CDR3 consists of 11 residues. V gave up 5 bases and J gave up 10 bases; unmatched junction bases: 2. The germline gives CDR1 SGHTA, CDR2 FQGNSA. The CDR3 DNA follows: TGTGCCAGCAGCGTCGGGGGGATTCAGTACTTC. Residues: CASSVGGIQYF.

The rearrangement uses TRBV6-1 and TRBJ1-4; D is ambiguous. CDR1 and CDR2 from the germline V gene are MNHNS and SASEGT. The CDR3 loop spans 12 amino acids. Trimming pared 4 bases from V and 7 bases from J, leaving 7 bases between. DNA of the CDR3: TGTGCCAGCAGTGCGGAGCTTGAAAAACTGTTTTTT. Protein product: CASSAELEKLFF.

The chain is built from TRBV5-6 and TRBJ1-4; the D gene is possibly TRBD1 (5 bases). Germline V gene sequence: CDR1 SGHDT, CDR2 YYEEEE. The CDR3 is made up of 11 amino acids. CDR3 sequence reads: CVLWGDEKLFF. In DNA form, the CDR3 reads TGTGTCCTATGGGGCGATGAAAAACTGTTTTTT.

The V and J genes are TRBV10-3 and TRBJ1-1; the D is unclear. The CDR3 is 14 residues long. Between the trimmed V and J ends, which lost 5 bases and 3 bases, there was a span of 13 bases. CDR1 and CDR2 (germline): ENHRY, SYGVKD. The CDR3 reads CAISISGVDTEAFF. The CDR3 DNA sequence: TGTGCCATCAGTATCAGTGGAGTCGACACTGAAGCTTTCTTT.

The DNA of the CDR3 is TGTGCCAGCAGCTTGGCACAGACAGATACGCAGTATTTT. This gives the protein CASSLAQTDTQYF. This sequence joins TRBV5-8 and TRBJ2-3; D is unresolved. Germline V lookup: CDR1 SGHTS, CDR2 YDEGEE. Trimming cost V 0 bases and J 3 bases, with 5 bases left between them. This CDR3 region has 13 residues.

This clone has just a few counts. This chain links TRBV5-1 with TRBJ2-1; no definite D call. Germline V gene sequence: CDR1 SGHRS, CDR2 YFSETQ. The CDR3 is made up of 15 amino acids. Trimming removed 0 bases at V and 3 bases at J, with 10 bases between. The CDR3, as DNA: TGCGCCAGCAGCTTGGTCGGCGGAGACTACAATGAGCAGTTCTTC. It is translated as CASSLVGGDYNEQFF.

This chain uses TRBV7-2 with TRBJ2-7; 12 bases map to TRBD1. J gave up 4 bases and V 3 bases, and 7 bases lay outside the gene matches. CDR1 and CDR2 (germline): SGHTA, FQGNSA. This CDR3 comprises 16 residues. The DNA for the CDR3 is TGTGCCAGCAGCTTGGGGGGACAGGGGGCAGGTTACGAGCAGTACTTC. It translates to CASSLGGQGAGYEQYF. The full variable domain, its missing parts supplied by reference TRBV7-2 and TRBJ2-7, is GAGVSQSPSNKVTEKGKDVELRCDPISGHTALYWYRQSLGQGLEFLIYFQGNSAPDKSGLPSDRFSAERTGGSVSTLTIQRTQQEDSAVYLCASSLGGQGAGYEQYFGPGTRLTVT.

This chain connects TRBV20-1 to TRBJ2-5; D ambiguous. The V gene's germline CDR1 is DFQATT and CDR2 SNEGSKA (reference sequence). V was shortened by 5 bases and J by 5 bases, with 9 bases between the two germline ends. The CDR3 contains 11 residues. The CDR3: CSALALETQYF. The CDR3 DNA reads TGCAGTGCTCTGGCTCTGGAGACCCAGTACTTC.

The CDR3 DNA reads as TGTGCCAGCAGCTTGGGGTCGGGGGGAGGGTATGGCTACACCTTC. As protein: CASSLGSGGGYGYTF. The chain is built from TRBV11-2 and TRBJ1-2; D perhaps matches TRBD1 (5 bases). The length of the CDR3 is 15 residues. Germline V gene lookup returns CDR1 SGHAT and CDR2 FQNNGV. V lost 3 bases, J lost 5 bases, and 16 bases lay in between.

This rearrangement joins TRBV2 to TRBJ1-4, with D unclear. Germline values: CDR1 SNHLY, CDR2 FYNNEI. The V and J ends lost 4 bases and 0 bases respectively, with 15 bases between them. The CDR3 has 17 amino acids. CDR3: CASSGGREGTTNEKLFF. CDR3 sequence (DNA): TGTGCCAGCAGTGGCGGGAGGGAGGGAACAACTAATGAAAAACTGTTTTTT. The full variable domain, with the rest looked up from reference TRBV2 and TRBJ1-4, is EPEVTQTPSHQVTQMGQEVILRCVPISNHLYFYWYRQILGQKVEFLVSFYNNEISEKSEIFDDQFSVERPDGSNFTLKIRSTKLEDSAMYFCASSGGREGTTNEKLFFGSGTQLSVL.

The chain is built from TRBV5-6 and TRBJ2-1, with D hard to call. Trimming pared 2 bases from V and 5 bases from J, leaving 20 bases between. The CDR3 is 17 residues long. Germline-derived CDR1 and CDR2 are SGHDT and YYEEEE. The CDR3 nucleotides are TGTGCCAGCAGCTTATTTAACAGCAACGATGTCGACAATGAGCAGTTCTTC. Residues: CASSLFNSNDVDNEQFF.

This clone was seen a handful of times. This chain uses TRBV5-6 with TRBJ1-5, with D maybe TRBD1 (6 bases). Trimming took 10 bases from V and 4 from J, leaving 12 bases between them. The germline V gene has CDR1 SGHDT and CDR2 YYEEEE. CDR3 length: 12 residues. The CDR3 DNA reads TGTGCCTTTCACAGGGAAAATCAGCCCCAGCATTTT. Amino acids: CAFHRENQPQHF.

This sequence joins TRBV7-7 and TRBJ2-2; 11 positions match TRBD2. CDR3 length: 16 residues. Germline V gene sequence: CDR1 SSHAT, CDR2 FNYEAQ (reference sequence). The J segment lost 2 bases and the V segment lost 5 bases, leaving 4 bases of the junction unmatched. Here the CDR3 DNA reads TGTGCCAGCAGCCCTACTAGCGGGGGTAACACCGGGGAGCTGTTTTTT. This gives the protein CASSPTSGGNTGELFF.

This clone was seen more than once but under ten times. The chain is built from TRBV10-1 and TRBJ2-1, with D unclear. Germline CDR1 is WNHNN and CDR2 is SYGVQD (reference sequence). V was trimmed by 1 base and J by 0 bases, leaving 7 bases between them. CDR3 size: 15 residues. CDR3 nucleotide sequence: TGCGCCAGCAGTGAGTTTGCGAGCTCCTACAATGAGCAGTTCTTC. The encoded protein is CASSEFASSYNEQFF.

The J gene is TRBJ2-1, the V gene TRBV2, with 7 bases identical to TRBD2. V trimming: 6 bases; J trimming: 0 bases; junction bases outside the gene matches: 5. The germline gives CDR1 SNHLY, CDR2 FYNNEI. This CDR3 comprises 15 residues. In nucleotides, the CDR3 is TGTGCCAGCAGGATGGGCGGGAGCTCCTACAATGAGCAGTTCTTC. This sequence encodes CASRMGGSSYNEQFF. The variable domain in full, with the rest retrieved from reference TRBV2 and TRBJ2-1, is EPEVTQTPSHQVTQMGQEVILRCVPISNHLYFYWYRQILGQKVEFLVSFYNNEISEKSEIFDDQFSVERPDGSNFTLKIRSTKLEDSAMYFCASRMGGSSYNEQFFGPGTRLTVL.

This sequence joins TRBV18 and TRBJ2-7, with 7 bases that match TRBD1. CDR1 is KGHSH, CDR2 LQKENI, per germline. Losses at the gene ends were 3 bases for V and 3 bases for J; bases not matched to a gene: 8. The CDR3 sequence is 15 residues long. The CDR3 loop is CASSPGQFRGYEQYF. CDR3 coding DNA: TGTGCCAGCTCACCGGGACAGTTTAGGGGCTACGAGCAGTACTTC.

The chain is built from TRBV7-9 and TRBJ1-2, with 8 bases fitting TRBD1. Per germline, CDR1 SEHNR and CDR2 FQNEAQ (reference sequence). CDR3 length equals 14 residues. V lost 4 bases and J lost 5; bases outside the gene matches: 6. The chain's CDR3 is CASSYRGGEYGYTF. The CDR3 DNA follows: TGTGCCAGCAGCTACAGGGGGGGAGAGTATGGCTACACCTTC.

V is TRBV4-3 and J is TRBJ2-7; 7 nucleotides match TRBD1. V lost 0 bases to trimming and J lost 3 bases; unmatched junction nucleotides: 5. Germline-derived CDR1 and CDR2 are LGHNA and YSLEER. The CDR3 length is 15 residues. The CDR3 bases are TGCGCCAGCAGCCAAGAACTGGGACAGAACTACGAGCAGTACTTC. Its translation is CASSQELGQNYEQYF.

Written as DNA, the CDR3 is TGTGCCAGCAGCCAGGAGTCCCTGGCGGGAGGGGAGAATGAGCAGTTCTTC. Translation: CASSQESLAGGENEQFF. The chain uses TRBV4-2 and TRBJ2-1; 9 bases align to TRBD2. J was trimmed by 7 bases and V by 3 bases; bases with no gene match: 13. The CDR3 consists of 17 residues. Germline V CDR1 and CDR2: LGHNA, YNFKEQ.

The rearrangement links TRBV27 to TRBJ1-1, with 7 bases identical to TRBD1. Germline values: CDR1 MNHEY, CDR2 SMNVEV (reference sequence). The CDR3 loop spans 14 amino acids. After removal of 2 bases from V and 4 bases from J, the junction contained 4 bases not matched to a gene. The CDR3 reads CASSLQGVFTEAFF. The DNA of the CDR3 is TGTGCCAGCAGTTTACAGGGGGTATTCACTGAAGCTTTCTTT.

The rearrangement uses TRBV11-2 and TRBJ2-3; 8 bases match TRBD2. After removal of 4 bases from V and 4 bases from J, the junction contained 7 bases not matched to a gene. CDR1 and CDR2 from the germline V gene are SGHAT and FQNNGV. The CDR3 covers 15 residues. CDR3 protein: CASSSPGTSADTQYF. The CDR3 coding sequence is TGTGCCAGCAGCTCCCCCGGGACTAGTGCAGATACGCAGTATTTT.

The V and J genes are TRBV30 and TRBJ1-1; TRBD1 agrees at 9 bases. This CDR3 is 13 amino acids long. The germline CDR1 and CDR2 sequences are GTSNPN and SVGIG (reference sequence). Trimming took 2 bases from V and 7 from J; bases not matched to a gene: 5. DNA of the CDR3: TGTGCCTGGAGTAGTGGGACAGGGATTGAAGCTTTCTTT. Its protein is CAWSSGTGIEAFF. Full variable domain (remainder filled in from reference TRBV30 and TRBJ1-1): SQTIHQWPATLVQPVGSPLSLECTVEGTSNPNLYWYRQAAGRGLQLLFYSVGIGQISSEVPQNLSASRPQDRQFILSSKKLLLSDSGFYLCAWSSGTGIEAFFGQGTRLTVV.

The V and J genes are TRBV28 and TRBJ2-6; a possible D gene is TRBD2 (6 bases). Germline V gene sequence: CDR1 MDHEN, CDR2 SYDVKM. The CDR3 has 18 amino acids. Trimming took off 7 bases at V and 0 bases at J, with 19 bases between the two ends. The CDR3 DNA reads as TGTGCCAGCACCTCGCCCCCGGGAGCACCCTCTGGGGCCAACGTCCTGACTTTC. Translation: CASTSPPGAPSGANVLTF.